The 19 T cell receptor beta chains presented below share a single source sample, sequenced in a study of cytomegalovirus exposure and HLA in healthy donors. Measured with immunoSEQ multiplex PCR; TCRdb has only the in-frame clones, and not every one. The sample consists of about 220,000 clones, around 90% of them appearing once. The sample consisted of PBMCs. The source of these receptors is a woman aged 18-29 years in good health and CMV-seronegative.

V is TRBV2 and J is TRBJ2-5; D is ambiguous. V lost 3 bases and J lost 12, with 11 bases in between. Germline V gives CDR1 SNHLY, CDR2 FYNNEI. The length of the CDR3 is 11 residues. In DNA, the CDR3 is TGTGCCAGCAGTGACATAACTGTCGAGTACTTC. Its protein is CASSDITVEYF.

The chain has TRBV9 and TRBJ2-7, with 9 bases fitting TRBD1. This CDR3 has 13 amino acids. J lost 6 bases, V lost 4 bases, and 5 bases had no gene match. Germline lookup yields CDR1 SGDLS and CDR2 YYNGEE. Here the CDR3 DNA reads TGTGCCAGCAGCAAGGGACAGGGCCTCGAGCAGTACTTC. It specifies CASSKGQGLEQYF.

The CDR3 loop reads CASSIRDRLGVNYEQYF. The CDR3 DNA is TGTGCCAGTAGTATCCGGGACAGGTTAGGGGTAAACTACGAGCAGTACTTC. The chain links TRBV19 to TRBJ2-7, with 8 bases fitting TRBD1. The junction had 13 bases not matched to a gene; V was cut back by 3 bases and J by 3 bases. Germline V CDR1 and CDR2: LNHDA, SQIVND (reference sequence). This CDR3 has 17 amino acids.

The J gene is TRBJ2-1, the V gene TRBV7-8; 10 nucleotides align to TRBD1. CDR1 is SGHVS, CDR2 FQNEAQ, per germline. Trimming at V came to 5 bases and at J to 8 bases, leaving 12 bases not matched to a gene. The CDR3 has 16 residues. The CDR3 DNA reads as TGTGCCAGCAGCGCTGTGACAGGGGGCAGAAGTGATGAGCAGTTCTTC. Translating it yields CASSAVTGGRSDEQFF.

The chain has TRBV5-8 and TRBJ1-5, with D possibly matching TRBD1 (5 bases). V was trimmed by 5 bases and J by 1 base, leaving 10 bases between them. The CDR3 is made up of 14 amino acids. Germline V CDR1 and CDR2: SGHTS, YDEGEE. The CDR3: CASRRRDSNQPQHF. CDR3 nucleotides: TGTGCCAGCAGAAGGAGGGACAGCAATCAGCCCCAGCATTTT. Together with reference TRBV5-8 and TRBJ1-5, the CDR3 gives the full variable domain: EAGVTQSPTHLIKTRGQQATLRCSPISGHTSVYWYQQALGLGLQFLLWYDEGEERNRGNFPPRFSGRQFPNYSSELNVNALELEDSALYLCASRRRDSNQPQHFGDGTRLSIL.

A single count supports this clone. The chain has TRBV7-8 and TRBJ1-4; 7 bases line up with TRBD1. The germline gives CDR1 SGHVS, CDR2 FQNEAQ. This CDR3 spans 15 amino acids. Trimming cost V 5 bases and J 11 bases; bases outside gene matches: 14. CDR3 amino acids: CASSATQIGGEKLFF. CDR3 sequence (DNA): TGTGCCAGCAGCGCCACCCAAATAGGGGGCGAGAAACTGTTTTTT.

The gene calls are TRBV30 and TRBJ1-1, with a possible D match to TRBD1 (6 bases). V was cut by 2 bases and J by 6 bases, with 16 bases left in between. The CDR3 length is 14 residues. Germline CDR1 and CDR2: GTSNPN and SVGIG (reference sequence). The CDR3 reads CAWSRGGDTSEAFF. CDR3 nucleotide sequence: TGTGCCTGGAGTAGGGGGGGAGATACGTCTGAAGCTTTCTTT. The variable domain in full, completed from reference TRBV30 and TRBJ1-1, reads SQTIHQWPATLVQPVGSPLSLECTVEGTSNPNLYWYRQAAGRGLQLLFYSVGIGQISSEVPQNLSASRPQDRQFILSSKKLLLSDSGFYLCAWSRGGDTSEAFFGQGTRLTVV.

The V gene is TRBV18, the J gene TRBJ1-1; possibly TRBD1 for D (5 bases). Trimming cost V 4 bases and J 11 bases, with 20 bases left between them. CDR3 size: 14 residues. Germline loops: CDR1 KGHSH, CDR2 LQKENI. CDR3 sequence (DNA): TGTGCCAGCTCACTTAAAACCGGGCCGCGGGGCGCTTTCTTT. Amino acid sequence: CASSLKTGPRGAFF.

Here the CDR3 DNA reads TGTGCCAGCAGTTTAAACCACGGGGTTGGGGTTTCCTACGAGCAGTACTTC. Its translation: CASSLNHGVGVSYEQYF. This chain connects TRBV27 to TRBJ2-7, with D perhaps matching TRBD2 (5 bases). This CDR3 contains 17 residues. Germline-derived CDR1 and CDR2 are MNHEY and SMNVEV (reference sequence). The V gene lost 2 bases and the J gene lost 1 base, with 18 bases spanning the gap.

The V gene is TRBV19, the J gene TRBJ1-2; no clear D gene. Trimming pared 6 bases from V and 7 bases from J, leaving 15 bases between. The CDR3 runs to 13 residues. Germline V gene lookup returns CDR1 LNHDA and CDR2 SQIVND (reference sequence). Here the CDR3 reads CASRSWQEGGYTF. Written as DNA, the CDR3 is TGTGCCAGTAGGTCGTGGCAGGAGGGTGGCTACACCTTC.

J is TRBJ2-5 and V is TRBV5-1; D unclear. This CDR3 is built from 14 residues. Trimming shortened V by 0 bases and J by 4 bases, and 10 bases separated the two germline ends. CDR1 and CDR2 from the germline V gene are SGHRS and YFSETQ. The CDR3 sequence: CASSLVGSRETQYF. Written as DNA, the CDR3 is TGCGCCAGCAGCTTGGTCGGTAGCCGAGAGACCCAGTACTTC.

This chain uses TRBV7-2 with TRBJ2-1; TRBD2 matches 9 bases. The CDR3 spans 16 residues. CDR1 and CDR2 (germline): SGHTA, FQGNSA. With 3 bases clipped from V and 2 bases from J, the junction kept 5 bases outside the gene matches. CDR3 bases: TGTGCCAGCAGCTTCGGGCTAGCGGGACCCTACAATGAGCAGTTCTTC. Translated: CASSFGLAGPYNEQFF.

The chain's CDR3 is CANSVRDNYEQYF. CDR3 sequence (DNA): TGCGCCAACAGTGTCCGGGATAACTACGAGCAGTACTTC. V usage is TRBV4-1 and J usage is TRBJ2-7; D perhaps matches TRBD2 (5 bases). Trimming shortened V by 10 bases and J by 3 bases, and 16 bases separated the two germline ends. The CDR3 totals 13 residues. Germline V gene sequence: CDR1 MGHRA, CDR2 YSYEKL.

V is TRBV7-6 and J is TRBJ1-5; D might be TRBD1 (5 bases). The V gene's germline CDR1 is SGHVS and CDR2 FNYEAQ. The CDR3 totals 16 residues. Trimming removed 0 bases from V and 3 bases from J, with 12 bases in between. CDR3 nucleotides: TGTGCCAGCAGCTTAGCTTCAGGGTCCCTCAATCAGCCCCAGCATTTT. It codes for CASSLASGSLNQPQHF.

This clone was picked up one time. The chain carries TRBV11-2 and TRBJ1-5; the match to TRBD1 covers 8 bases. Germline assignment: CDR1 SGHAT and CDR2 FQNNGV. Trimming at V came to 5 bases and at J to 4 bases, leaving 7 bases not matched to a gene. The CDR3 runs 15 residues. CDR3 loop: CASSLRTGLNQPQHF. The CDR3 nucleotides read TGTGCCAGCAGCCTCCGGACAGGGCTAAATCAGCCCCAGCATTTT.

The chain couples TRBV4-1 to TRBJ1-1; maybe TRBD1 (6 bases). Trimming stripped 0 bases from V and 2 bases from J, with 16 bases between. Germline V gives CDR1 MGHRA, CDR2 YSYEKL. The CDR3 totals 17 residues. CDR3 amino acids: CASSQDPLQGRNTEAFF. DNA of the CDR3: TGCGCCAGCAGCCAAGATCCGCTACAGGGTCGCAACACTGAAGCTTTCTTT.

The CDR3 is CASSEFVAGVSNEQFF. The CDR3 DNA is TGTGCCAGCAGTGAATTCGTAGCGGGAGTCTCCAATGAGCAGTTCTTC. V gene TRBV6-1 combines with J gene TRBJ2-1; the match to TRBD2 covers 9 bases. Germline V gene lookup returns CDR1 MNHNS and CDR2 SASEGT. The V gene end was trimmed by 2 bases and the J gene end by 6 bases; junction bases not matched to a gene: 8. The CDR3 contains 16 residues.

The genes are TRBV27 and TRBJ1-6; 8 bases line up with TRBD1. The length of the CDR3 is 15 residues. Per the germline V gene, CDR1 is MNHEY and CDR2 is SMNVEV (reference sequence). After removal of 3 bases from V and 4 bases from J, the junction contained 2 bases not matched to a gene. The CDR3: CASSFDRGYNSPLHF. CDR3 DNA: TGTGCCAGCAGTTTTGACAGGGGTTATAATTCACCCCTCCACTTT.

The gene calls are TRBV28 and TRBJ1-1, with 7 bases matching TRBD1. The CDR3 covers 14 residues. Looked up from germline, CDR1 is MDHEN and CDR2 is SYDVKM. Germline trimming cut 4 bases from V and 4 bases from J; bases unmatched to any gene: 6. CDR3 sequence: CASSSAQGGTEAFF. The DNA of the CDR3 is TGTGCCAGCAGTTCCGCCCAGGGGGGCACTGAAGCTTTCTTT.